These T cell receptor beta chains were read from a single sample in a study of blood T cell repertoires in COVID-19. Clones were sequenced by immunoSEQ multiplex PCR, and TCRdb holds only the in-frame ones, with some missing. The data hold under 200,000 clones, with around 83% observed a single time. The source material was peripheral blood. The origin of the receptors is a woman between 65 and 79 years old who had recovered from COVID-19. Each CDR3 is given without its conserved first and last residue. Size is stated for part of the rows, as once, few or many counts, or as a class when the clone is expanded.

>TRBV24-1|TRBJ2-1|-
ATRDSGDSYNEQF
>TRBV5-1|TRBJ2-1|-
ASSFGTSGIYNEQF
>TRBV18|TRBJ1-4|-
ASSPGQAAEKLF
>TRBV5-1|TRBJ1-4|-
ASSLNPGANEKLF
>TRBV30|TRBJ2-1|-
AWSPDSFKNNEQF
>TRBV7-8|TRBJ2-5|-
ASSRGGGPQETQY
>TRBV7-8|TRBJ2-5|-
ASSLTSGRGETQY
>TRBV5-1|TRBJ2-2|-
ASSLGLVSGELF
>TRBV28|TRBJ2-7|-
ASSFAGDRGYEQY
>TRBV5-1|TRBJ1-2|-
ASSPGTAFYGYT
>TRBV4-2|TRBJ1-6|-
ASSRGQASSYNSPLH
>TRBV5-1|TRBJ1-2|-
ASSLESGVVGYT
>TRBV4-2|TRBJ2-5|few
ASSQRRLAGGPGETQY
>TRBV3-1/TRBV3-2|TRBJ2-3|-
ASSHAGGASGSGTDTQY
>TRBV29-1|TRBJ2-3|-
SVEGVKYLVRGPTDTQY
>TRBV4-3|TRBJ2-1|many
ASSQGRLANEQF
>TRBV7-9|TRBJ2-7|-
ASSYGDYEQY
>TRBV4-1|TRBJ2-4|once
ASSQGAVDLAKNIQY
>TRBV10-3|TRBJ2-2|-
AISSVRGTGELF
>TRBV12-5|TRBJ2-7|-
ATPPGGARTPSYEQY
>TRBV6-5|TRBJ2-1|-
ASSYSQSGEQF
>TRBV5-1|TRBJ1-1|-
ASSLASNTEAF
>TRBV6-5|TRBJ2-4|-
ASSYSGPPSGNIQY
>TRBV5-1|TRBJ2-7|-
ASSLPGTGVEQY
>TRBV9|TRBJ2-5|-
ASSVAGVWGSGGRRETQY
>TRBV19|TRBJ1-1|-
ASSRGQLLEAF
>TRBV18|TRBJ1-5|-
ASSPPHAPGPQH
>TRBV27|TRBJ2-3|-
ASSLSAGGSTDTQY
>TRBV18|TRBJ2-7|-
ASSPTGLTYEQY
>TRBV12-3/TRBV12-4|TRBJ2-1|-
ASSLAAYNEQF
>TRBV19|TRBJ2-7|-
ASGGRYEQY
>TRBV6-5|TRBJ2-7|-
ASSPWDRDEQY
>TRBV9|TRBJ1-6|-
ASSVVGDWSPLH
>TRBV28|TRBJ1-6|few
ATLDRYNSPLH
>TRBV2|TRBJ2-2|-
ASRATSVGELF
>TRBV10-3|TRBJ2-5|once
AISRLAGGAAFQETQY
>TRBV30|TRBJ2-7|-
AWSAPQEVIGYEQY